Here is one T cell receptor (beta chain) with its context. This record comes from a study of long-term antiretroviral therapy in people with HIV. Per the germline V gene, CDR1 is MNHNS and CDR2 is SASEGT. Trimming left V 3 bases short and J 3 bases short, with 18 bases between. The CDR3 has 16 residues. The run of the v3.0 immunoSEQ assay was at survey level. Repertoires were generated with immunoSEQ multiplex PCR, while TCRdb's copy carries only in-frame clones and drops some. The sample includes 25,000 to 35,000 clones, roughly 96% of them seen just once. This chain uses TRBV6-1 with TRBJ2-7; possible D gene TRBD2, 5 bases. The sequence was obtained from a young man with HIV. The input for sequencing was unsorted PBMCs, taken approximately 6.5 years after starting antiretroviral therapy. CDR3 sequence: CASSDGSGFPYYEQYF. CDR3 in DNA: TGTGCCAGCAGTGACGGGTCGGGGTTTCCCTACTACGAGCAGTACTTC.